The TCR beta chain described here comes from a study of OX40 agonist ivuxolimab in advanced cancers. For context, the study as a whole: The costimulatory receptor OX40 (CD134) was targeted by ivuxolimab, a fully human IgG2 agonistic monoclonal antibody. Intravenous ivuxolimab was administered to patients every 2 weeks at six dose levels: 0.01, 0.1, 0.3, 1.5, 3 and 10 mg/kg. Of the 50 to 55 dose-escalation patients, hepatocellular carcinoma was present in around 19, melanoma in some 15, renal cell carcinoma in 9 and head and neck cancer in 9. In the dose-escalation cohort, more than 75% of patients were male, and the mean age was approximately 55 years, with a range of about 20 to 90. Patients were allowed to have had prior anti-PD-1, anti-PD-L1 or anti-CTLA-4 therapy, and about 40% of the dose-escalation patients had been treated with checkpoint inhibitors. Partial responses were achieved by three dose-escalation patients, of whom one had hepatocellular carcinoma and two had cutaneous melanoma. Peripheral TCRbeta sequencing aimed to test whether ivuxolimab altered TCR sequence diversity and caused clonal T-cell expansion. The paper reports the monotherapy dose-escalation portion (N of about 47 patients) of the phase I ivuxolimab trial.

Comment on this clone: Its binding antigen is unknown. No quality values exist for individual bases; no much larger clone is one base distant.

Ends trimmed: V by 7 bases, J by 3 bases; bases unmatched to a gene: 6. The CDR3 sequence holds 13 residues, the cysteine and phenylalanine included. Solely the CDR3 DNA is kept, with 39 bases framed from the first base. The germline V gene yields SQVTM for CDR1 and ANQGSEA for CDR2. Genomic DNA was extracted from sorted cells for sequencing of the TCRbeta CDR3 region. The immunoSEQ Assay was used for sequencing of TCRbeta CDR3 regions. TCRdb re-hosts the immuneACCESS table, in-frame sequences only. Its copies lack some clones; in the studies checked, an unresolved V gene accounts for under half of them, and the cause for the rest is not known. A total of over 50,000 clones appear in this sample, around 82% of them only once. The ten biggest clones cover under 0.65% of the sample. Patients with autoimmune disease history or receiving systemic immunosuppression were excluded from the trial. Peripheral blood for TCR sequencing was collected from all dose cohorts at baseline, on cycle 4 day 1, and on cycle 7 day 1. Samples were obtained from an open-label, multicenter, first-in-human phase I dose-escalation trial of ivuxolimab. The trial enrolled adults with locally advanced or metastatic head and neck squamous cell, hepatocellular, melanoma or renal cell carcinoma. CD4+ and CD8+ T cells were sorted separately from peripheral blood before TCR sequencing.

General study outcomes and caveats: At doses of 0.1 to 3.0 mg/kg, clonal expansion of both CD4+ and CD8+ T cells in blood was seen between baseline and week 6. After ivuxolimab, CD8+ T cells had more expanded clones than CD4+ T cells on average. Low levels of normalized T-cell clonal expansion were also seen in some nonresponding patients. Antigen specificity was not determined for the clonally expanded peripheral T cells. In the 0.1-3.0 mg/kg groups, partial responders were among the patients with the lowest normalized peripheral clonal expansion, particularly in CD8+ T cells.

This sequence was found in an adult with an advanced solid tumor such as melanoma, head and neck, liver or kidney cancer. Recombination connected TRBV29-1 to TRBJ1-1; TRBD1 agrees with 9 junctional bases. The sequencing used CD4+ or CD8+ T cells sorted from blood, collected in a trial of the OX40 agonist ivuxolimab. This receptor carries the CDR3 CSANRQGDTEAFF. The sequenced DNA: TGCAGCGCCAACCGACAGGGGGACACTGAAGCTTTCTTT.